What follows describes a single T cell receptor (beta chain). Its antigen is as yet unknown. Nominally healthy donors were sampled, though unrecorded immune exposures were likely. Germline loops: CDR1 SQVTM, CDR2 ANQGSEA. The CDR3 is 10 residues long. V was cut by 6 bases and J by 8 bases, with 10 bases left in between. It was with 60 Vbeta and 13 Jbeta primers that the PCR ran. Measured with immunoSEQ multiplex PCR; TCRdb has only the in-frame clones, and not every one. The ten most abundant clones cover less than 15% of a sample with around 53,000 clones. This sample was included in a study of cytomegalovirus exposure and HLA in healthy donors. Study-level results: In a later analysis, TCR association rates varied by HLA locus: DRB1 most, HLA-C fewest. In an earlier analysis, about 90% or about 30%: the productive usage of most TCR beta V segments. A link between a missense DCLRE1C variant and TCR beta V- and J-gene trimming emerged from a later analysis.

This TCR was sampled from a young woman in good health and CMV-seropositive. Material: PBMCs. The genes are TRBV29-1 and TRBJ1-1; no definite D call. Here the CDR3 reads CSVMTGEAFF. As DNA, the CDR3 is TGCAGCGTGATGACGGGGGAAGCTTTCTTT.